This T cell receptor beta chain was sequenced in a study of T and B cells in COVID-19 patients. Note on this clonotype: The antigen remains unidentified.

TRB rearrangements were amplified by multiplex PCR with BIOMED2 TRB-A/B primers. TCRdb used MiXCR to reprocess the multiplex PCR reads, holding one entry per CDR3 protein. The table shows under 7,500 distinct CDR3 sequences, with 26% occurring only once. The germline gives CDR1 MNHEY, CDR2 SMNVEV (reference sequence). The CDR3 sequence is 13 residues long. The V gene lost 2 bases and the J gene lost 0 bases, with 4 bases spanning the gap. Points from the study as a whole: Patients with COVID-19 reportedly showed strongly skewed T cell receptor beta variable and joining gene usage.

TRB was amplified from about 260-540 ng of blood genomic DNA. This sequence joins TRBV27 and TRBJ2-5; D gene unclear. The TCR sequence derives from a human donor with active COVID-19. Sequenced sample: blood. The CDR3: CASSLLYQETQYF. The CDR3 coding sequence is TGTGCCAGCAGTTTACTGTACCAAGAGACCCAGTACTTC.